A single sample gave rise to the 10 T cell receptor beta chains below, sequenced in a study of T cell clones after liver transplantation. The method was immunoSEQ multiplex PCR; TCRdb's version includes in-frame clones alone and lacks a portion of them. This sample has over 50,000 clones, with around 85% found just once. The sequences come from CD4+ T cells from blood, collected before liver transplant. The receptors come from a human donor who received a liver transplant.

This rearrangement joins TRBV6-6 to TRBJ2-7, with 10 bases that match TRBD1. The germline V gene has CDR1 MNHNY and CDR2 SVGAGI (reference sequence). This CDR3 contains 15 residues. J was trimmed by 7 bases and V by 0 bases; bases with no gene match: 6. The CDR3 DNA reads TGTGCCAGCAGTTACTCGGGACAGGGGTGGGGGGAGCAGTACTTC. This translates into CASSYSGQGWGEQYF.

This chain links TRBV28 with TRBJ2-1; 8 bases align to TRBD1. The CDR3 has 16 amino acids. The trim removed 3 bases at V and 9 bases at J, leaving 13 bases unmatched. Germline values: CDR1 MDHEN, CDR2 SYDVKM. CDR3 in DNA: TGTGCCAGCAGTTTCAAGCCCGGACAGGGCTCTCTTGAGCAGTTCTTC. Translation: CASSFKPGQGSLEQFF. The variable domain in full, with the rest retrieved from reference TRBV28 and TRBJ2-1, is DVKVTQSSRYLVKRTGEKVFLECVQDMDHENMFWYRQDPGLGLRLIYFSYDVKMKEKGDIPEGYSVSREKKERFSLILESASTNQTSMYLCASSFKPGQGSLEQFFGPGTRLTVL.

The rearrangement uses TRBV27 and TRBJ2-3; 9 positions match TRBD2. The V and J ends lost 8 bases and 0 bases, in that order; junction bases with no gene match: 3. Germline V lookup: CDR1 MNHEY, CDR2 SMNVEV (reference sequence). The CDR3 runs to 14 residues. The CDR3 is CASRLAASTDTQYF. Written as DNA, the CDR3 is TGTGCCAGCCGACTAGCGGCTAGCACAGATACGCAGTATTTT.

V is TRBV7-6 and J is TRBJ2-2; the match to TRBD1 covers 9 bases. With V trimmed by 2 bases and J by 7 bases, 5 bases remained unmatched. Germline V gene lookup returns CDR1 SGHVS and CDR2 FNYEAQ. The CDR3 totals 15 residues. The CDR3 protein is CASSLQDRGGGELFF. For the CDR3, the DNA is TGTGCCAGCAGCTTACAGGACAGGGGTGGCGGGGAGCTGTTTTTT.

V gene TRBV27 combines with J gene TRBJ1-4; D remains ambiguous. Trimming took off 4 bases at V and 0 bases at J, with 18 bases between the two ends. Per the germline V gene, CDR1 is MNHEY and CDR2 is SMNVEV (reference sequence). The length of the CDR3 is 18 residues. The chain's CDR3 is CASSSLSGVGATNEKLFF. The CDR3 nucleotides read TGTGCCAGCAGTTCACTTAGCGGGGTCGGTGCAACTAATGAAAAACTGTTTTTT.

The chain combines TRBV7-2 with TRBJ1-5; no reliable D call. The germline gives CDR1 SGHTA, CDR2 FQGNSA. The CDR3 spans 15 residues. V lost 1 base, J lost 12 bases, and 19 bases lay in between. DNA of the CDR3: TGTGCCAGCAGCTTAGGTGGCCGGCCCCCCAGCAACCAGCATTTT. Translating it yields CASSLGGRPPSNQHF.

CDR3 loop: CASSKGDEQYF. The CDR3 coding sequence is TGTGCCAGCTCCAAGGGCGACGAGCAGTACTTC. This rearrangement joins TRBV18 to TRBJ2-7, with unresolved D. Germline V CDR1 and CDR2: KGHSH, LQKENI. V lost 6 bases, J lost 5 bases, and 8 bases lay in between. The CDR3 spans 11 residues.

The J gene is TRBJ1-4, the V gene TRBV7-2, with TRBD1 matching over 8 bases. J was trimmed by 8 bases and V by 6 bases; bases with no gene match: 5. This CDR3 has 13 amino acids. Germline lookup yields CDR1 SGHTA and CDR2 FQGNSA. The CDR3 bases are TGTGCCAGCAGGACAGGGGCCGGAGAAAAACTGTTTTTT. It yields the protein CASRTGAGEKLFF.

The J gene is TRBJ1-3, the V gene TRBV4-3; D possibly corresponds to TRBD1 (5 bases). V was shortened by 4 bases and J by 0 bases, with 25 bases between the two germline ends. The germline gives CDR1 LGHNA, CDR2 YSLEER. The CDR3 contains 20 residues. The CDR3, as DNA: TGCGCCAGCAGCCGCACTTTAACGGGTGGGGGAGCCTCCTCTGGAAACACCATATATTTT. Its translation: CASSRTLTGGGASSGNTIYF.

The chain couples TRBV5-4 to TRBJ2-7; D not certain. Trimming stripped 0 bases from V and 0 bases from J, with 4 bases between. Germline CDR1 and CDR2: SGHNT and YYREEE (reference sequence). This CDR3 has 13 amino acids. The CDR3 reads CASSLGSSYEQYF. DNA of the CDR3: TGTGCCAGCAGCTTGGGCAGCTCCTACGAGCAGTACTTC.